The T cell receptor beta chain under discussion was sequenced for a study of T cell responses to AZD1222 COVID-19 vaccine. General study results and limits: The donors showed a predominance of white British ancestry and of females, with possible underestimation of clonal diversity. Two doses of AZD1222 preceded a rise in Spike-specific TCR breadth and depth. Unmutated regions of variants are reportedly targeted by nearly half of spike-specific TCRs. No repertoire was sampled before or during the peak T cell response, only after it.

In the case of this clone: The antigen is unknown.

Trimming took 6 bases from V and 3 from J, leaving 21 bases between them. This CDR3 has 16 amino acids. Per the germline V gene, CDR1 is LNHDA and CDR2 is SQIVND (reference sequence). The repertoire was sequenced with immunoSEQ multiplex PCR; TCRdb's copy has only in-frame clones and lacks some. The table lists about 82,000 clones, 90% to 95% of them singletons. The source is an adult in good health. Here the sequenced sample was peripheral blood, taken on day 0 of AZD1222 vaccination. This chain joins TRBV19 and TRBJ2-7; possibly TRBD2 for D (6 bases). CDR3 in amino acids: CASRPTRGTGNYEQYF. DNA for the CDR3: TGTGCCAGTAGACCTACAAGAGGGACTGGCAACTACGAGCAGTACTTC. Filled out from reference TRBV19 and TRBJ2-7, the complete variable domain reads DGGITQSPKYLFRKEGQNVTLSCEQNLNHDAMYWYRQDPGQGLRLIYYSQIVNDFQKGDIAEGYSVSREKKESFPLTVTSAQKNPTAFYLCASRPTRGTGNYEQYFGPGTRLTVT.